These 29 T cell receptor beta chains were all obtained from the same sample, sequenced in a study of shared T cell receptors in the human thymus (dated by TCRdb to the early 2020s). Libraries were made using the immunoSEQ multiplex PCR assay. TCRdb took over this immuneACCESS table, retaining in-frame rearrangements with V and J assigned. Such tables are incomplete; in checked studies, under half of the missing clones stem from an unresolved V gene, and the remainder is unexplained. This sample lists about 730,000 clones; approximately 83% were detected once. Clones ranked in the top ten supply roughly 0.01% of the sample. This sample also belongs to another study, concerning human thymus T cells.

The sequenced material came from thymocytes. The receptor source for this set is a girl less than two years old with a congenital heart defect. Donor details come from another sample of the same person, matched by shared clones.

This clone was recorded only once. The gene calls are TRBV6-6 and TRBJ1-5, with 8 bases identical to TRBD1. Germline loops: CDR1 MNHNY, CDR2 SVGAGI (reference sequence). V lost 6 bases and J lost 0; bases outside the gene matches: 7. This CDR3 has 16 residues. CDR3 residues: CASSPDRGYSNQPQHF. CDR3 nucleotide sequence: TGTGCCAGCAGCCCCGACAGGGGATATAGCAATCAGCCCCAGCATTTT.

CDR3 residues: CSVAHRHRNTEAFF. The DNA of the CDR3 is TGCAGCGTCGCACACCGACACAGGAACACTGAAGCTTTCTTT. The chain uses TRBV29-1 and TRBJ1-1; the D is unclear. Deletions cut 6 bases from V and 1 base from J, with 15 bases between. The CDR3 spans 14 residues. Per the germline V gene, CDR1 is SQVTM and CDR2 is ANQGSEA.

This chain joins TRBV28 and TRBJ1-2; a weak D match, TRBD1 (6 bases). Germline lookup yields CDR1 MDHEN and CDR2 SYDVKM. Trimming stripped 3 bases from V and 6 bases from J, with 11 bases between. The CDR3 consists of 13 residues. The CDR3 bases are TGTGCCAGCAGTTTCAGGGGCGCGGATGGCTACACCTTC. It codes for CASSFRGADGYTF.

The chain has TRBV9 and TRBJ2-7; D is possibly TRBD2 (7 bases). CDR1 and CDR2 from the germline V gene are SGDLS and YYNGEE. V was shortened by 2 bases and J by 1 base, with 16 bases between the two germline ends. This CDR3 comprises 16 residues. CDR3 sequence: CASSVEGLGGSYEQYF. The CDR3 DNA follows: TGTGCCAGCAGCGTGGAAGGACTAGGGGGATCCTACGAGCAGTACTTC.

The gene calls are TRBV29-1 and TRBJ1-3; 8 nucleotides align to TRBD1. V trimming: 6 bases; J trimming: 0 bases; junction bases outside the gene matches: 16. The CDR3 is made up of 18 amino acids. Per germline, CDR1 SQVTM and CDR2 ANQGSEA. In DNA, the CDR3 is TGCAGCGTGACCAAGAAACGGGACAGGCCCTTCTCTGGAAACACCATATATTTT. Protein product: CSVTKKRDRPFSGNTIYF.

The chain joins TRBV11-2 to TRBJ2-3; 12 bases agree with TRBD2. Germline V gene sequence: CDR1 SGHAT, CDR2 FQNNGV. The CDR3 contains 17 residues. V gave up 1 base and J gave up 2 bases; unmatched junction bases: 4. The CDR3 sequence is CASSLAPSGGATDTQYF. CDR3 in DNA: TGTGCCAGCAGCTTAGCCCCTAGCGGGGGGGCCACAGATACGCAGTATTTT.

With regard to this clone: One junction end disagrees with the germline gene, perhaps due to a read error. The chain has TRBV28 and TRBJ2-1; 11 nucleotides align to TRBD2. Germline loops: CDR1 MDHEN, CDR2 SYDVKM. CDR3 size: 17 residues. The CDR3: CASSFPTSGGSNNEQFF. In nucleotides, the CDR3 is TGTGCCAGCAGTTTCCCTACTAGCGGGGGCTCCAACAATGAGCAGTTCTTC.

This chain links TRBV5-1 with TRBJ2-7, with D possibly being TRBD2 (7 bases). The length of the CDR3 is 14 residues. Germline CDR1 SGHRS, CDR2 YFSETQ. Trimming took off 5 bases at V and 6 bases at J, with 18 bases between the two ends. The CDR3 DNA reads TGCGCCAGCAGTCTGATCGGGGGGCAAGGCGAGCAGTACTTC. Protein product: CASSLIGGQGEQYF.

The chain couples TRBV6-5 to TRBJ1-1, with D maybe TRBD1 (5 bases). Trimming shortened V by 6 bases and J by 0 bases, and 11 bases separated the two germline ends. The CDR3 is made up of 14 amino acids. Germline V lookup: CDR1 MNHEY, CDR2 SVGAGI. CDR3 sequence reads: CASSVDRLNTEAFF. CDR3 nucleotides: TGTGCCAGCAGCGTCGACAGACTGAACACTGAAGCTTTCTTT.

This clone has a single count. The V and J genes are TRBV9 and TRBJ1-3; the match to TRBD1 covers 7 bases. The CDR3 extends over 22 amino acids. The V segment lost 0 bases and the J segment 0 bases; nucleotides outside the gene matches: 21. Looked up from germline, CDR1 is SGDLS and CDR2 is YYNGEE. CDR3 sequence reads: CASSVVERYRTGPNSSGNTIYF. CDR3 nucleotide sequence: TGTGCCAGCAGCGTAGTCGAGCGCTATAGGACAGGCCCCAATAGCTCTGGAAACACCATATATTTT. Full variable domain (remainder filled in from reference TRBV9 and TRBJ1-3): DSGVTQTPKHLITATGQRVTLRCSPRSGDLSVYWYQQSLDQGLQFLIQYYNGEERAKGNILERFSAQQFPDLHSELNLSSLELGDSALYFCASSVVERYRTGPNSSGNTIYFGEGSWLTVV.

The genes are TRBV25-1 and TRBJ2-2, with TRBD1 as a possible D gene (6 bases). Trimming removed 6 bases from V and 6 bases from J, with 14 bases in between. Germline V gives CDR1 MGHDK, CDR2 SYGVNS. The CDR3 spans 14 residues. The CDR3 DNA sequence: TGTGCCAGCAGAAGCAGGGGTTATGCCGGGGAGCTGTTTTTT. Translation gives CASRSRGYAGELFF.

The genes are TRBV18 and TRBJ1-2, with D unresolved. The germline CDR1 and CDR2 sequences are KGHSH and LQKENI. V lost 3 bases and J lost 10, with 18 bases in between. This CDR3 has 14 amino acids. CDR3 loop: CASSPPKRRGVYTF. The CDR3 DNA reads TGTGCCAGCTCACCCCCTAAGCGACGAGGCGTCTACACCTTC.

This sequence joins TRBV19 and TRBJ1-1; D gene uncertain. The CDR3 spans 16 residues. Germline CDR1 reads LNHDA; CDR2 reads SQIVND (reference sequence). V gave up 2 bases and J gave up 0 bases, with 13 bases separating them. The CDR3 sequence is CASSITPAGLNTEAFF. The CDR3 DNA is TGTGCCAGTAGTATAACCCCCGCAGGCCTGAACACTGAAGCTTTCTTT.

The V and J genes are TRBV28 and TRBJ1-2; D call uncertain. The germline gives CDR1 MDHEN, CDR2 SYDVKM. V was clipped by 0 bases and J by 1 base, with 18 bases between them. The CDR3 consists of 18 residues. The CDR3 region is CASSLCRSRGPYNYGYTF. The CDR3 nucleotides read TGTGCCAGCAGTTTATGCCGATCTAGAGGCCCTTATAACTATGGCTACACCTTC.

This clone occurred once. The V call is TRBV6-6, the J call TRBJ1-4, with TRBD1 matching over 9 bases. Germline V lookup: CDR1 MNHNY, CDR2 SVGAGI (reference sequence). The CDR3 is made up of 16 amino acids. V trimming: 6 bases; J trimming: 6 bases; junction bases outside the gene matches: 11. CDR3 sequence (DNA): TGTGCCAGCAGCTTACGAAAACAGGGGGCTGATGAAAAACTGTTTTTT. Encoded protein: CASSLRKQGADEKLFF.

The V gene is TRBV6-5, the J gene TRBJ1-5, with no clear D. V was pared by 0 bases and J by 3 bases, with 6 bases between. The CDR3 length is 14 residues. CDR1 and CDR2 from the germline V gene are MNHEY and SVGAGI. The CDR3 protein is CASSYSSHNQPQHF. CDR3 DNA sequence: TGTGCCAGCAGTTACTCAAGCCACAATCAGCCCCAGCATTTT.

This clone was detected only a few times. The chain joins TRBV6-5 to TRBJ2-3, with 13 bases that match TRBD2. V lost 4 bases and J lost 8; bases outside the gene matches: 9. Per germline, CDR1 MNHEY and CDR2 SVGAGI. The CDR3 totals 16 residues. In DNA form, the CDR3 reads TGTGCCAGCAGTTCTCCACTAGCGGGGGGGCCTAGTACGCAGTATTTT. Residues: CASSSPLAGGPSTQYF.

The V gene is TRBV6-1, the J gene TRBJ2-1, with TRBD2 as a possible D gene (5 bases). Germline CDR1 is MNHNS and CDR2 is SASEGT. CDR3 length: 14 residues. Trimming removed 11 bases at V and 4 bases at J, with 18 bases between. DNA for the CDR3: TGTGCCGAGAGCGCGGGTTGCGGTTACAATGAGCAGTTCTTC. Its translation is CAESAGCGYNEQFF.

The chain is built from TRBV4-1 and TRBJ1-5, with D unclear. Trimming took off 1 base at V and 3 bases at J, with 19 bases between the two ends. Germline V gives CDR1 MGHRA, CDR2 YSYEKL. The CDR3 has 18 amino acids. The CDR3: CASSQVSWVLGLNQPQHF. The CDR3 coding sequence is TGCGCCAGCAGCCAAGTCTCCTGGGTCCTAGGCCTCAATCAGCCCCAGCATTTT.

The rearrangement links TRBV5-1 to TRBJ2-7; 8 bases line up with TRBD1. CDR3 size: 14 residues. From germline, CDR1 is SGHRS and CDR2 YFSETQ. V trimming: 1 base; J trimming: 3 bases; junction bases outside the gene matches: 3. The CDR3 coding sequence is TGCGCCAGCAGCTTGACAGGGGGAATCTACGAGCAGTACTTC. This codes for CASSLTGGIYEQYF.

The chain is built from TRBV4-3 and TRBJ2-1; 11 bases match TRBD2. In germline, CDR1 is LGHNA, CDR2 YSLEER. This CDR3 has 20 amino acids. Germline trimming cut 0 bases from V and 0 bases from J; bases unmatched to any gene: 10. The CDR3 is CASSQEQTSGVLSSYNEQFF. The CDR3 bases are TGCGCCAGCAGCCAAGAACAGACTAGCGGGGTTTTGAGCTCCTACAATGAGCAGTTCTTC.

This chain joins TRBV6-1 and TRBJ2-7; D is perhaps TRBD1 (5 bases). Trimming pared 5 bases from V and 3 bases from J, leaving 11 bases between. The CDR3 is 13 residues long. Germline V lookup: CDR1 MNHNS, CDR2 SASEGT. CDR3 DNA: TGTGCCAGCAGTCCCCGGACAATCTACGAGCAGTACTTC. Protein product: CASSPRTIYEQYF.

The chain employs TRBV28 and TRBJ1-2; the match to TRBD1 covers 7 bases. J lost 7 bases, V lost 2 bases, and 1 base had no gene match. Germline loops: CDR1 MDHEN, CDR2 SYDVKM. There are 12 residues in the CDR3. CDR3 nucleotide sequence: TGTGCCAGCAGTTTACGACAGGGTGGCTACACCTTC. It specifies CASSLRQGGYTF.

The CDR3 nucleotides read TGTGCCAGCAATCGAGGGGAGGCTGGAAACACCATATATTTT. It encodes CASNRGEAGNTIYF. V usage is TRBV14 and J usage is TRBJ1-3, with TRBD1 as a possible D gene (5 bases). V was cut by 7 bases and J by 2 bases, with 12 bases left in between. Germline V gene data show CDR1 as SGHDN and CDR2 as FVKESK. CDR3 length: 14 residues.

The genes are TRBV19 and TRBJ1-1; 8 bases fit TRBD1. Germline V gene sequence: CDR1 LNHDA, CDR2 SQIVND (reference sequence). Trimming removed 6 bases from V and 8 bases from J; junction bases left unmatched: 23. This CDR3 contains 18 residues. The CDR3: CASSKKPRGPYRRGEAFF. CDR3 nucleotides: TGTGCCAGTAGCAAAAAGCCCAGGGGGCCTTATCGGAGGGGGGAAGCTTTCTTT. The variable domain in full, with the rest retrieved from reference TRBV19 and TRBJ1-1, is DGGITQSPKYLFRKEGQNVTLSCEQNLNHDAMYWYRQDPGQGLRLIYYSQIVNDFQKGDIAEGYSVSREKKESFPLTVTSAQKNPTAFYLCASSKKPRGPYRRGEAFFGQGTRLTVV.

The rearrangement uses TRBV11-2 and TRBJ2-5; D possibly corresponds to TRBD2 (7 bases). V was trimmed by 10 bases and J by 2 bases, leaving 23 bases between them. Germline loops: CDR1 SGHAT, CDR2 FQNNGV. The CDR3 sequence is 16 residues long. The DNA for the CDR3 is TGTGCCACAGAAGGGGAGACGCGGGGGCCTCAAGAGACCCAGTACTTC. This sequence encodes CATEGETRGPQETQYF.

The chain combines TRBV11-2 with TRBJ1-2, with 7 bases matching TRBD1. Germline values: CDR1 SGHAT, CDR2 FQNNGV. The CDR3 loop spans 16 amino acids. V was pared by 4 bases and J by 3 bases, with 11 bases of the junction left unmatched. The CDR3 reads CASSSPPAGTDYGYTF. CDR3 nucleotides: TGTGCCAGCAGCTCCCCACCCGCAGGGACAGACTATGGCTACACCTTC.

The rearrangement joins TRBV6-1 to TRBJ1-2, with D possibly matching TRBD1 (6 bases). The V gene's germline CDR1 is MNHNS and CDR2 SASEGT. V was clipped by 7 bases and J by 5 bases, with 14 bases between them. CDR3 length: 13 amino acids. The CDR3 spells CASIVPGAYGYTF. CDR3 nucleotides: TGTGCCAGCATTGTTCCAGGGGCGTATGGCTACACCTTC.

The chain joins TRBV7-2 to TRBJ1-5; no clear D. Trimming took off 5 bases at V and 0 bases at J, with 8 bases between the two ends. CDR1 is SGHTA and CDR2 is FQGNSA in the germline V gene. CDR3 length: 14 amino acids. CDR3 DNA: TGTGCCAGCAGCCCTAGTAATAGCAATCAGCCCCAGCATTTT. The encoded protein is CASSPSNSNQPQHF.